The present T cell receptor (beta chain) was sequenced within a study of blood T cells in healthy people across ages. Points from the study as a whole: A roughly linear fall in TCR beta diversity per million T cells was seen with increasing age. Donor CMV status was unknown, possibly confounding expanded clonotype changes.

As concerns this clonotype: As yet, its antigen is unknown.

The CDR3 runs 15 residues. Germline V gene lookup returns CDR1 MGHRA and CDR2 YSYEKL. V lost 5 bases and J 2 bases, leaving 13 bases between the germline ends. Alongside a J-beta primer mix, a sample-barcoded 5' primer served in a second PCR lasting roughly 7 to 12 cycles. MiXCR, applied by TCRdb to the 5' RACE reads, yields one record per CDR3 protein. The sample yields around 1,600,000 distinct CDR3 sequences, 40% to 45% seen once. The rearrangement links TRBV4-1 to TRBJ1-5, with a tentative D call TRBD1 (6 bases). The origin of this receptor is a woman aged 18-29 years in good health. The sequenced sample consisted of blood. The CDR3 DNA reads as TGCGCCAGCAGCTCCGACGGGGGGCGCAATCAGCCCCAGCATTTT. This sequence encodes CASSSDGGRNQPQHF.